Shown below are 21 T cell receptor beta chains from a single sample sequenced in a study of T cell responses to AZD1222 COVID-19 vaccine. Profiling relied on immunoSEQ multiplex PCR, and the TCRdb table lists in-frame clones only, not all of them. Of approximately 140,000 clones listed, approximately 90% are singletons. Material: peripheral blood, obtained on day 0 of AZD1222 vaccination. These receptors originate from an adult in good health.

This chain joins TRBV2 and TRBJ1-5; TRBD1 is a possible D gene (6 bases). In germline, CDR1 is SNHLY, CDR2 FYNNEI. Trimming shortened V by 0 bases and J by 2 bases, and 11 bases separated the two germline ends. The CDR3 is made up of 16 amino acids. For the CDR3, the DNA is TGTGCCAGCAGTGAAGCAGCAGGGGTCGGCAATCAGCCCCAGCATTTT. Protein sequence: CASSEAAGVGNQPQHF.

This CDR3 is CATSGTDSNQPQHF. CDR3 nucleotide sequence: TGTGCCACCAGTGGGACAGATAGCAATCAGCCCCAGCATTTT. The V gene is TRBV24-1, the J gene TRBJ1-5, with a possible D match to TRBD1 (6 bases). Germline CDR1 is KGHDR and CDR2 is SFDVKD. Trimming pared 5 bases from V and 0 bases from J, leaving 7 bases between. This CDR3 contains 14 residues.

This clone was detected once. The rearrangement uses TRBV6-2 or TRBV6-3 and TRBJ1-1, with TRBD1 matching 8 bases. Losses at the gene ends were 0 bases for V and 1 base for J; bases not matched to a gene: 1. The CDR3 is 15 amino acids. The germline gives CDR1 MNHEY, CDR2 SVGEGT. CDR3 nucleotides: TGTGCCAGCAGTTACTCGACAGGGGCGAACACTGAAGCTTTCTTT. It translates to CASSYSTGANTEAFF.

This chain connects TRBV3-1 (or the pseudogene TRBV3-2) to TRBJ2-2; D perhaps matches TRBD2 (6 bases). This CDR3 contains 13 residues. V lost 1 base to trimming and J lost 6 bases, with 6 bases between them. Germline loops: CDR1 LGHDT, CDR2 YNNKEL (reference sequence). CDR3 loop: CASSQAGAGELFF. DNA for the CDR3: TGTGCCAGCAGCCAAGCGGGGGCCGGGGAGCTGTTTTTT.

The V gene is TRBV5-1, the J gene TRBJ1-3, with 7 bases lining up with TRBD1. The CDR3 is made up of 14 amino acids. V lost 0 bases, J lost 8 bases, and 5 bases stayed unmatched. Germline V gives CDR1 SGHRS, CDR2 YFSETQ. The CDR3 is CASSLGQGLDTIYF. DNA of the CDR3: TGCGCCAGCAGCTTGGGACAGGGACTAGACACCATATATTTT.

The genes are TRBV12-3 or TRBV12-4 and TRBJ2-1, with D unresolved. This CDR3 contains 13 residues. The V and J ends lost 3 bases and 6 bases respectively, with 9 bases between them. The DNA for the CDR3 is TGTGCCAGCAGTTTTTCGTTAGGCAATGAGCAGTTCTTC. This translates into CASSFSLGNEQFF.

The chain combines TRBV12-5 with TRBJ2-1; TRBD1 is a possible D gene (7 bases). Germline values: CDR1 LGHNT, CDR2 FRNRAP. V was pared by 0 bases and J by 7 bases, with 13 bases between. The length of the CDR3 is 15 residues. The CDR3 coding sequence is TGTGCTAGTGGTTTGGTATCCAGGGGGGAAAATGAGCAGTTCTTC. It specifies CASGLVSRGENEQFF.

V is TRBV19 and J is TRBJ1-4; D unresolved. Germline CDR1 is LNHDA and CDR2 is SQIVND (reference sequence). Trimming stripped 8 bases from V and 3 bases from J, with 10 bases between. CDR3 size: 13 residues. The DNA for the CDR3 is TGTGCCAGTGGCTCCCTTTCTAATGAAAAACTGTTTTTT. Translated, it gives CASGSLSNEKLFF.

This sequence joins TRBV9 and TRBJ1-2; D unresolved. The germline V and J ends were trimmed by 1 base and 7 bases, with 11 bases remaining between them. Looked up from germline, CDR1 is SGDLS and CDR2 is YYNGEE. This CDR3 region has 13 residues. For the CDR3, the DNA is TGTGCCAGCAGCGTAACAGAAGGTGCTGGCTACACCTTC. Encoded protein: CASSVTEGAGYTF.

This chain links TRBV6-5 with TRBJ2-1; possible D gene TRBD2, 5 bases. Trimming took 1 base from V and 10 from J, leaving 8 bases between them. This CDR3 is 12 amino acids long. In germline, CDR1 is MNHEY, CDR2 SVGAGI. CDR3 sequence reads: CASSYLSGEQFF. CDR3 DNA sequence: TGTGCCAGCAGTTACTTGAGCGGAGAGCAGTTCTTC.

J is TRBJ2-1 and V is TRBV9, with 11 bases identical to TRBD2. The CDR3 is 15 amino acids. Germline V lookup: CDR1 SGDLS, CDR2 YYNGEE. The V gene end was trimmed by 2 bases and the J gene end by 10 bases; junction bases not matched to a gene: 8. Here the CDR3 DNA reads TGTGCCAGCAGCGTCCTTAGCGGGGGGGCCGGCGAGCAGTTCTTC. This sequence encodes CASSVLSGGAGEQFF.

The genes are TRBV27 and TRBJ1-2; 12 bases are a match to TRBD1. The CDR3 sequence is 15 residues long. V shed 4 bases and J 7 bases; nucleotides not matched to a gene: 7. Germline CDR1 reads MNHEY; CDR2 reads SMNVEV (reference sequence). The CDR3 sequence is CASSSPGTGGRGYTF. In DNA, the CDR3 is TGTGCCAGCAGTTCACCCGGGACAGGGGGCCGTGGCTACACCTTC.

The J gene is TRBJ2-5, the V gene TRBV29-1, with TRBD1 identical over 9 bases. Germline CDR1 is SQVTM and CDR2 is ANQGSEA. The CDR3 extends over 16 amino acids. Germline trimming cut 5 bases from V and 4 bases from J; bases unmatched to any gene: 14. DNA for the CDR3: TGCAGCGTTCGGGGCCAGGGACAGGGTGTGTCAGAGACCCAGTACTTC. It is translated as CSVRGQGQGVSETQYF.

The rearrangement joins TRBV29-1 to TRBJ2-7; 7 bases match TRBD1. Germline-derived CDR1 and CDR2 are SQVTM and ANQGSEA. The CDR3 is made up of 15 amino acids. The trim removed 3 bases at V and 4 bases at J, leaving 12 bases unmatched. Here the CDR3 DNA reads TGCAGCGTTGATATACTGACAGGGCGCCGTTACGAGCAGTACTTC. It is translated as CSVDILTGRRYEQYF.

V and J are TRBV7-2 and TRBJ2-7, with 10 bases that match TRBD2. The CDR3 totals 16 residues. Germline CDR1 and CDR2: SGHTA and FQGNSA. After removal of 7 bases from V and 0 bases from J, the junction contained 9 bases not matched to a gene. The CDR3 is CASTGGGLASSYEQYF. CDR3 nucleotides: TGTGCCAGCACCGGGGGGGGACTAGCGAGCTCCTACGAGCAGTACTTC.

The chain couples TRBV4-1 to TRBJ2-7, with D perhaps TRBD1 or TRBD2 (5 bases each). The germline V and J ends were trimmed by 0 bases and 2 bases, with 17 bases remaining between them. This CDR3 is 17 amino acids long. Germline V lookup: CDR1 MGHRA, CDR2 YSYEKL. The CDR3, as DNA: TGCGCCAGCAGCCAAGATCACTTCCGGGACCGAGCCTACGAGCAGTACTTC. It specifies CASSQDHFRDRAYEQYF.

This rearrangement joins TRBV24-1 to TRBJ1-5; D unresolved. Trimming removed 1 base at V and 5 bases at J, with 8 bases between. Germline V lookup: CDR1 KGHDR, CDR2 SFDVKD. The CDR3 sequence is 14 residues long. The DNA of the CDR3 is TGTGCCACCAGTGATTTCGGAATTGATCAGCCCCAGCATTTT. Translation gives CATSDFGIDQPQHF.

This CDR3 is CASTPGSGNTIYF. In DNA form, the CDR3 reads TGTGCCAGCACCCCAGGCTCTGGAAACACCATATATTTT. The chain joins TRBV7-2 to TRBJ1-3; D remains ambiguous. The CDR3 consists of 13 residues. The germline V gene encodes CDR1 SGHTA and CDR2 FQGNSA. Trimming shortened V by 7 bases and J by 0 bases, and 7 bases separated the two germline ends.

The rearrangement joins TRBV12-5 to TRBJ1-1, with no clear D. V was cut by 1 base and J by 4 bases, with 4 bases left in between. Germline lookup yields CDR1 LGHNT and CDR2 FRNRAP. The CDR3 contains 12 residues. In DNA form, the CDR3 reads TGTGCTAGTGGTTTGGATCGCACTGAAGCTTTCTTT. It yields the protein CASGLDRTEAFF.

The chain couples TRBV2 to TRBJ2-5; no clear D gene. Germline V gene sequence: CDR1 SNHLY, CDR2 FYNNEI. Trimming stripped 7 bases from V and 1 base from J, with 13 bases between. The CDR3 spans 14 residues. The CDR3 DNA reads as TGTGCCAGCAATTGGGGTGGGTTCCAAGAGACCCAGTACTTC. Translating gives CASNWGGFQETQYF.

The rearrangement joins TRBV5-1 to TRBJ2-2, with D perhaps matching TRBD2 (8 bases). V was cut by 3 bases and J by 4 bases, with 19 bases left in between. Germline V gives CDR1 SGHRS, CDR2 YFSETQ. This CDR3 contains 17 residues. CDR3 loop: CASSSGGDRLFTGELFF. Here the CDR3 DNA reads TGCGCCAGCAGCTCGGGAGGGGACAGATTATTCACCGGGGAGCTGTTTTTT.